This T cell receptor beta chain was found in a study of early T cells in non-severe SARS-CoV-2 infection. Overall study context: RNA in bulk from unsorted whole blood was sequenced, and chains were unpaired. Overall study findings and caveats: Matching against VDJdb likely underestimated virus-specific expansions, favoring anti-spike CD8.

As concerns this clonotype: The antigen is not known.

V was trimmed by 5 bases and J by 3 bases, leaving 8 bases between them. In germline, CDR1 is MDHEN, CDR2 SYDVKM. The CDR3 extends over 12 amino acids. Researchers attached unique molecular identifiers to individual cDNA molecules. TCRdb re-called the 5' RACE reads with MiXCR, one entry per CDR3 protein. Found here are some 87,000 distinct CDR3 sequences, around 15% of them singletons; the top ten hold about 1.5%. This TCR was recovered from an adult who was a healthcare worker with PCR-confirmed SARS-CoV-2 infection or an uninfected control (not recorded which). The sample comprised whole blood. V gene TRBV28 combines with J gene TRBJ2-7; a weak D match, TRBD2 (5 bases). The CDR3 is CASSLAIYEQYF. The CDR3 bases are TGTGCCAGCAGTCTAGCAATCTACGAGCAGTACTTC.